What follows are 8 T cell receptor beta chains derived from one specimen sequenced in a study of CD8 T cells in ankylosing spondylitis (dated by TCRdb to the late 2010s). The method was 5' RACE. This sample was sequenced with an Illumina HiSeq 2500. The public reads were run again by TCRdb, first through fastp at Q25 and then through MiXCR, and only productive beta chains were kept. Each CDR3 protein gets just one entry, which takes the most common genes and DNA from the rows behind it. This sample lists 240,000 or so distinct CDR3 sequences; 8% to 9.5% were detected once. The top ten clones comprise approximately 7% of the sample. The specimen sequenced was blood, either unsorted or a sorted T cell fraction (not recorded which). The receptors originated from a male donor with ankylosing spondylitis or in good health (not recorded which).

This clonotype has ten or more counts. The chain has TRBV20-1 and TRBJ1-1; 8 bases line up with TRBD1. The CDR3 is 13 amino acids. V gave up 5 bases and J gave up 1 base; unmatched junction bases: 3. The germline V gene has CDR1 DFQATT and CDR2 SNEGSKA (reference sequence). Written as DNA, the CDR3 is TGCAGTGCTGGACAGGGAACGAACACTGAAGCTTTCTTT. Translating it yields CSAGQGTNTEAFF.

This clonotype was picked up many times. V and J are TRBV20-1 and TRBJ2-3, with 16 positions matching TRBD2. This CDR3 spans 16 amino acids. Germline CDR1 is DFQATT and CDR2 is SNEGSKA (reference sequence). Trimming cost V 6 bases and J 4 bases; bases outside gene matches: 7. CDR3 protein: CSATGTSGGAADTQYF. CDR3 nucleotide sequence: TGCAGTGCAACCGGGACTAGCGGGGGGGCAGCAGATACGCAGTATTTT.

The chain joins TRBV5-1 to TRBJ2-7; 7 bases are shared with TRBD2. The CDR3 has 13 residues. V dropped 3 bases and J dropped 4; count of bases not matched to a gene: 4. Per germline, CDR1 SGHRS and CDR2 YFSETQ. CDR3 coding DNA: TGCGCCAGCAGCTCAGAAGCGGGGTACGAGCAGTACTTC. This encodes CASSSEAGYEQYF.

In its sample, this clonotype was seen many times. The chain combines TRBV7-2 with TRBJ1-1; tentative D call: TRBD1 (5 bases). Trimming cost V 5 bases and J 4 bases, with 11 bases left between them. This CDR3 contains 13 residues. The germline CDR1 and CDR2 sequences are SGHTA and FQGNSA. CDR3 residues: CASSQRRGTEAFF. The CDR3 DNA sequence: TGTGCCAGCAGCCAACGTAGGGGCACTGAAGCTTTCTTT.

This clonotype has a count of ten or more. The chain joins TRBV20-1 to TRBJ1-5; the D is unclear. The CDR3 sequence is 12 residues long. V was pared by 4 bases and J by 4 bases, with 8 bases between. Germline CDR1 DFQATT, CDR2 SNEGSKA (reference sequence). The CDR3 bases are TGCAGTGCTATGGAGGGTAATCAGCCCCAGCATTTT. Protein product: CSAMEGNQPQHF.

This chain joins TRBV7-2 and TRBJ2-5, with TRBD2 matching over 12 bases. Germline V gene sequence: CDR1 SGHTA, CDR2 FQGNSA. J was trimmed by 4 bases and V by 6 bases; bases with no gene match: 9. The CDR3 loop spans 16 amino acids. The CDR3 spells CASSSLAGGKGETQYF. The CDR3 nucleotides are TGTGCCAGCAGTTCGCTAGCGGGAGGGAAAGGAGAGACCCAGTACTTC.

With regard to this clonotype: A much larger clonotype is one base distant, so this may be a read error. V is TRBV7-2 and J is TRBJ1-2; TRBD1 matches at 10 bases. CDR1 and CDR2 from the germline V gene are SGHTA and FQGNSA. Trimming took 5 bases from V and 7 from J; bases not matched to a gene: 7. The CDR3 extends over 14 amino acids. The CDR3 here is CASSIKTGGGGYTF. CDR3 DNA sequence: TGTGCCAGCAGCATTAAGACAGGGGGCGGTGGCTACACCTTC.

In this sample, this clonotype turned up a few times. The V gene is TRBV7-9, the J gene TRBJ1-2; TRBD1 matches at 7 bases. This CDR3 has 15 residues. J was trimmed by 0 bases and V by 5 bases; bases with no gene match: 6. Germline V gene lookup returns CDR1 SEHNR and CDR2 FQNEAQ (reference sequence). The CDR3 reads CASSPRTGPNYGYTF. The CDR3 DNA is TGTGCCAGCAGCCCCCGGACAGGACCTAACTATGGCTACACCTTC.